Here is one TCR beta chain with its context. Antigen: not known. This specimen comes from a study of OX40 agonist ivuxolimab in advanced cancers. Notes on the study in general: Researchers did not establish what antigens the expanded peripheral T cells target.

The method was immunoSEQ multiplex PCR; TCRdb's version includes in-frame clones alone and lacks a portion of them. The sample comprises about 51,000 clones, approximately 80% of which are singletons, and around 2% rests with the top ten. Autoimmune disease history or systemic immunosuppression disqualified patients. Germline CDR1 and CDR2: SQVTM and ANQGSEA. The CDR3 sequence is 15 residues long. Trimming took 1 base from V and 6 from J, leaving 18 bases between them. This chain connects TRBV29-1 to TRBJ1-2, with D perhaps TRBD1 (5 bases). This TCR was sampled from an adult with an advanced solid tumor such as melanoma, head and neck, liver or kidney cancer. Sequencing was performed on CD4+ or CD8+ T cells sorted from blood, taken in a trial of the OX40 agonist ivuxolimab. The CDR3 region is CSVEVSDTPRDGYTF. CDR3 nucleotides: TGCAGCGTTGAAGTATCGGACACACCAAGGGATGGCTACACCTTC.